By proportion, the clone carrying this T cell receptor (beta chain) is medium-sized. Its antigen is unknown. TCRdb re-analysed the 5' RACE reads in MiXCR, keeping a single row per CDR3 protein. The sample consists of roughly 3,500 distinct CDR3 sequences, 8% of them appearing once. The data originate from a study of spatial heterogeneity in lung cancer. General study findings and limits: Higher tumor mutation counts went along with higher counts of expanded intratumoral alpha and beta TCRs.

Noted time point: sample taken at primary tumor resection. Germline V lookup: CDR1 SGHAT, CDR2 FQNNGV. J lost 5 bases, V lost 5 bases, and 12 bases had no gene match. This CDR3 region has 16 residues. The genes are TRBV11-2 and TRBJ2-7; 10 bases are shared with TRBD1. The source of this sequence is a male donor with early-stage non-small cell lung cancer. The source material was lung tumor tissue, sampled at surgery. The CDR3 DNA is TGTGCCAGCAGCACCTCGACAGGGGGCGGACAAAACGAGCAGTACTTC. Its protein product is CASSTSTGGGQNEQYF.